This section outlines one T cell receptor beta chain sequence together with its context. Antigen unknown. This specimen comes from a study of cytomegalovirus exposure and HLA in healthy donors. As for the study in general: Some 85 million unique TCRs from HLA-typed donors were held in an early data release. Findings and limits, study-wide: A later analysis reported that several of the most significant clusters appeared to be linked to common viral pathogens, among them Epstein-Barr virus. Published work reported that the classifier diagnosed cytomegalovirus status with high specificity and sensitivity.

Primers included in the PCR were 60 Vbeta and 13 Jbeta primers. Libraries were prepared by immunoSEQ multiplex PCR; TCRdb keeps only in-frame clonotypes and omits some of them. The sample includes roughly 93,000 clones, about 74% of them seen just once. The CDR3 has 15 amino acids. V shed 0 bases and J shed 8 bases, with 15 bases lying between them. Looked up from germline, CDR1 is SGHRS and CDR2 is YFSETQ. The sequencing sample was made of PBMCs. The chain employs TRBV5-1 and TRBJ2-1, with D possibly being TRBD2 (6 bases). The TCR originated in a male donor in good health and CMV-seronegative. CDR3 sequence reads: CASSLGVWRGHEQFF. The CDR3 coding sequence is TGCGCCAGCAGCTTGGGGGTCTGGAGGGGCCATGAGCAGTTCTTC.